Listed below are T cell receptor beta chains from one sample, sequenced in a study of T cell responses to AZD1222 COVID-19 vaccine. Data came from immunoSEQ multiplex PCR; TCRdb stores just in-frame clones and leaves some out. The sample has around 110,000 clones; around 90% are singletons. Sequenced here: peripheral blood, sampled on day 0 of AZD1222 vaccination. These receptors originate from an adult in good health. The CDR3 runs from the conserved cysteine through the conserved F or W. The D gene is left open where the match is weak. For some rows the clone size is stated as once, few or many, or as a class when expanded; others skip it.

NA	NA	TRBV2	TRBJ1-2	CASSETGYGYTF	TGTGCCAGCAGTGAGACGGGATATGGCTACACCTTC
once	NA	TRBV18	TRBJ1-3	CASSLRDRTLRGNTIYF	TGTGCCAGCTCACTAAGGGACCGAACTCTGCGAGGAAACACCATATATTTT
NA	NA	TRBV4-1	TRBJ1-1	CASSPRNPVMNTEAFF	TGCGCCAGCAGCCCCCGGAACCCTGTTATGAACACTGAAGCTTTCTTT
NA	TRBD1	TRBV5-8	TRBJ2-3	CASSSRDRGTDTQYF	TGTGCCAGCAGCTCCCGGGACAGGGGCACAGATACGCAGTATTTT
few	TRBD1	TRBV5-1	TRBJ1-4	CASSLRQRTGNEKLFF	TGCGCCAGCAGCTTGAGGCAAAGGACAGGAAATGAAAAACTGTTTTTT
once	NA	TRBV29-1	TRBJ2-5	CSVGLRWAGGTQYF	TGCAGCGTTGGGTTACGGTGGGCGGGTGGGACCCAGTACTTC
NA	NA	TRBV19	TRBJ1-5	CASSISNQPQHF	TGTGCCAGTAGTATTAGCAATCAGCCCCAGCATTTT
NA	NA	TRBV12-3/TRBV12-4	TRBJ1-2	CASSLQGNYGYTF	TGTGCCAGCAGCCTTCAGGGGAACTATGGCTACACCTTC
few	NA	TRBV19	TRBJ1-3	CASTTLGVTSSGNTIYF	TGTGCCAGTACTACCTTAGGGGTGACAAGCTCTGGAAACACCATATATTTT
NA	TRBD1	TRBV5-4	TRBJ1-2	CASRRGLGTAGNYGYTF	TGTGCCAGCAGAAGAGGGCTGGGGACAGCGGGTAACTATGGCTACACCTTC
NA	NA	TRBV5-1	TRBJ1-6	CASRNPAESSYNSPLHF	TGCGCCAGCAGAAACCCAGCTGAGAGCTCCTATAATTCACCCCTCCACTTT
once	TRBD2	TRBV2	TRBJ2-1	CASSSLAGLNEQFF	TGTGCCAGCAGTTCGCTAGCGGGACTCAATGAGCAGTTCTTC
NA	TRBD2	TRBV7-2	TRBJ2-1	CASSLGLAGGLNEQFF	TGTGCCAGCAGCTTAGGACTAGCGGGGGGCCTCAATGAGCAGTTCTTC
once	TRBD2	TRBV6-4	TRBJ2-1	CASSHNSGPSYNEQFF	TGTGCCAGCAGTCACAATAGCGGGCCGTCCTACAATGAGCAGTTCTTC
NA	NA	TRBV5-8	TRBJ2-5	CASSPGADTHGGETQYF	TGTGCCAGCAGCCCGGGGGCAGACACTCATGGGGGAGAGACCCAGTACTTC
NA	NA	TRBV7-3	TRBJ2-3	CASSSHSDTQYF	TGTGCCAGCAGCTCCCACTCAGATACGCAGTATTTT
NA	NA	TRBV7-2	TRBJ2-3	CASSLRRADTQYF	TGTGCCAGCAGCTTAAGGCGGGCAGATACGCAGTATTTT
NA	NA	TRBV4-1	TRBJ2-5	CASSQGIWPQYF	TGCGCCAGCAGCCAAGGTATCTGGCCCCAGTACTTC
NA	TRBD1	TRBV11-3	TRBJ2-2	CASSLAGQGLGPNTGELFF	TGTGCCAGCAGCTTAGCTGGACAGGGTTTGGGTCCGAACACCGGGGAGCTGTTTTTT
NA	NA	TRBV19	TRBJ1-1	CASSMGGEVTEAFF	TGTGCCAGTAGTATGGGAGGGGAAGTCACTGAAGCTTTCTTT
once	NA	TRBV7-2	TRBJ2-4	CASSLDIFSPSGRKDIQYF	TGTGCCAGCAGCCTTGACATATTTTCCCCTTCGGGCAGGAAAGACATTCAGTACTTC
few	TRBD2	TRBV20-1	TRBJ2-1	CSASWTRGPSYNEQFF	TGCAGTGCTAGTTGGACTAGAGGACCCTCCTACAATGAGCAGTTCTTC
NA	NA	TRBV28	TRBJ2-2	CAMRTGGTGELFF	TGTGCCATGCGGACAGGAGGGACCGGGGAGCTGTTTTTT
NA	TRBD2	TRBV12-5	TRBJ2-1	CASVISGAYNEQFF	TGTGCTAGTGTCATAAGCGGGGCCTACAATGAGCAGTTCTTC
NA	NA	TRBV5-6	TRBJ1-2	CASSLDSSYGYTF	TGTGCCAGCAGCTTGGACAGCTCCTATGGCTACACCTTC
NA	NA	TRBV29-1	TRBJ1-2	CSVANMAGYGYTF	TGCAGCGTTGCAAACATGGCGGGCTATGGCTACACCTTC
NA	NA	TRBV6-4	TRBJ2-2	CASSVRSAGVTGELFF	TGTGCCAGCAGTGTGCGTTCAGCGGGTGTCACCGGGGAGCTGTTTTTT
NA	NA	TRBV18	TRBJ2-1	CASSPHRDNEQFF	TGTGCCAGCTCACCGCACCGGGACAATGAGCAGTTCTTC
NA	TRBD2	TRBV9	TRBJ2-1	CASSPGTTVREQFF	TGTGCCAGCAGCCCCGGGACTACCGTTAGGGAGCAGTTCTTC
NA	TRBD1	TRBV7-6	TRBJ2-2	CASSPGQGPNTGELFF	TGTGCCAGCAGCCCGGGACAGGGTCCGAACACCGGGGAGCTGTTTTTT
NA	NA	TRBV27	TRBJ2-7	CASRNPRGRREQYF	TGTGCCAGCAGAAACCCCAGGGGAAGGCGCGAGCAGTACTTC
NA	TRBD2	TRBV6-2/TRBV6-3	TRBJ2-7	CASSSPGLAVTYEQYF	TGTGCCAGCAGTTCCCCTGGACTAGCGGTCACCTACGAGCAGTACTTC
NA	TRBD1	TRBV7-2	TRBJ1-2	CAITGLRDSYGYTF	TGTGCCATCACTGGACTCCGGGACAGCTATGGCTACACCTTC
NA	TRBD2	TRBV28	TRBJ2-7	CASSLWGGDPYEQYF	TGTGCCAGCAGTTTGTGGGGGGGGGATCCCTACGAGCAGTACTTC
NA	NA	TRBV7-2	TRBJ2-3	CASSLEVRGTDTQYF	TGTGCCAGCAGCTTAGAGGTTCGGGGCACAGATACGCAGTATTTT
NA	NA	TRBV6-4	TRBJ2-7	CASSDSVGKGSEQYF	TGTGCCAGCAGTGACTCTGTTGGGAAAGGGTCCGAGCAGTACTTC
NA	NA	TRBV3-1/TRBV3-2	TRBJ2-7	CASSQDLQGLEQYF	TGTGCCAGCAGCCAAGATCTTCAGGGGCTAGAGCAGTACTTC
NA	NA	TRBV19	TRBJ1-4	CASSAGRLNEKLFF	TGTGCCAGTAGCGCTGGACGGCTTAATGAAAAACTGTTTTTT
NA	TRBD1	TRBV6-1	TRBJ2-7	CASSEGQLYEQYF	TGTGCCAGCAGTGAGGGACAGCTTTACGAGCAGTACTTC
NA	NA	TRBV6-2/TRBV6-3	TRBJ1-1	CASSYSIGGVNTEAFF	TGTGCCAGCAGTTACTCGATTGGGGGGGTGAACACTGAAGCTTTCTTT
NA	NA	TRBV2	TRBJ1-5	CASSVLGQPQHF	TGTGCCAGCAGTGTCTTAGGTCAGCCCCAGCATTTT
NA	NA	TRBV14	TRBJ1-3	CASSQDFGPSGNTIYF	TGTGCCAGCAGCCAAGATTTCGGGCCCTCTGGAAACACCATATATTTT
NA	NA	TRBV7-9	TRBJ1-1	CASSLARTENTEAFF	TGTGCCAGCAGCTTAGCCAGGACAGAGAACACTGAAGCTTTCTTT
NA	NA	TRBV6-1	TRBJ1-4	CASSDRAGINEKLFF	TGTGCCAGCAGTGACCGGGCAGGGATAAATGAAAAACTGTTTTTT
NA	NA	TRBV24-1	TRBJ1-4	CATSASSHNEKLFF	TGTGCCACCAGTGCATCCAGTCACAATGAAAAACTGTTTTTT
NA	TRBD1	TRBV25-1	TRBJ2-7	CASSLRQGLFVRSYEQYF	TGTGCCAGCAGTTTGAGACAGGGCCTCTTTGTACGCTCCTACGAGCAGTACTTC
NA	NA	TRBV25-1	TRBJ2-3	CASSEGGDHTDTQYF	TGTGCCAGCAGTGAAGGAGGAGACCACACAGATACGCAGTATTTT
NA	NA	TRBV2	TRBJ2-1	CASSVGTHQEQFF	TGTGCCAGCAGTGTAGGGACCCATCAGGAGCAGTTCTTC
NA	NA	TRBV15	TRBJ2-3	CATSRDRGYTQYF	TGTGCCACCAGCAGAGATAGGGGTTATACGCAGTATTTT
once	NA	TRBV20-1	TRBJ1-4	CSASPRLTTRNEKLFF	TGCAGTGCTAGTCCCAGGTTGACAACACGTAATGAAAAACTGTTTTTT
NA	NA	TRBV18	TRBJ2-2	CASSPRTAYTGELFF	TGTGCCAGCTCACCACGCACAGCCTACACCGGGGAGCTGTTTTTT
once	NA	TRBV9	TRBJ1-6	CASSVGAGNSPLHF	TGTGCCAGCAGCGTAGGGGCAGGAAATTCACCCCTCCACTTT
NA	NA	TRBV30	TRBJ1-1	CAWSVTTGNTEAFF	TGTGCCTGGAGTGTCACGACGGGGAACACTGAAGCTTTCTTT
NA	NA	TRBV6-1	TRBJ1-5	CASSEAWGGSNQPQHF	TGTGCCAGCAGTGAAGCGTGGGGAGGAAGCAATCAGCCCCAGCATTTT
NA	NA	TRBV15	TRBJ2-1	CATSRDLGTYNEQFF	TGTGCCACCAGCAGAGATCTTGGGACCTACAATGAGCAGTTCTTC